The clone carrying this T cell receptor (beta chain) occurred a few times. The data are from a study of T-cell memory formation after mild COVID-19. Study details: TCR clusters largely stayed donor specific.

Looked up from germline, CDR1 is SEHNR and CDR2 is FQNEAQ (reference sequence). The CDR3 is made up of 14 amino acids. Between the trimmed V and J ends, which lost 0 bases and 10 bases, there was a span of 10 bases. MiXCR, run by TCRdb on the 5' RACE reads, gives a single entry per CDR3 protein. This table has about 470,000 distinct CDR3 sequences, around a sixth appearing once. This TCR came from an adult woman who had mild COVID-19 (a few samples of this study predate the infection). Cell type and time point are not known. The sequencing input was PBMCs or a T cell subset sorted from them (not recorded which). The gene calls are TRBV7-9 and TRBJ1-6; a possible D gene is TRBD1 (6 bases). CDR3 amino acids: CASSLAGGESPLHF. CDR3 nucleotides: TGTGCCAGCAGCTTAGCAGGGGGAGAATCACCCCTCCACTTT.